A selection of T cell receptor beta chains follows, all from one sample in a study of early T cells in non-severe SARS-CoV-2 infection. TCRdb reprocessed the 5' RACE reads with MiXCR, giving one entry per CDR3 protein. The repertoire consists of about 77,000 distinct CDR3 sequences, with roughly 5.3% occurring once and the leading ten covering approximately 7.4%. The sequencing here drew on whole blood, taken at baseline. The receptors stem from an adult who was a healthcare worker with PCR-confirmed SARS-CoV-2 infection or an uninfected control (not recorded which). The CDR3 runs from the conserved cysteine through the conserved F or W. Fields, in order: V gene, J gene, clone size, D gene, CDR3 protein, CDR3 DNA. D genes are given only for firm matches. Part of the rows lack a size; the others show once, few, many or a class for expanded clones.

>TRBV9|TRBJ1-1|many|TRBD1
CASGSGGEAFF
TGTGCCAGCGGGTCAGGGGGTGAAGCTTTCTTT
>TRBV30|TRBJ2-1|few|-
CALSPGPGEQFF
TGTGCTTTGTCTCCGGGCCCGGGGGAGCAGTTCTTC
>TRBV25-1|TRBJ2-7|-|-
CASSDNIRTYEQYF
TGTGCCAGCAGTGATAATATCAGAACCTACGAGCAGTACTTC
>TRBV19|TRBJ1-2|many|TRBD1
CASSTRTGPSYGYTF
TGTGCCAGTAGTACCCGGACAGGGCCCTCCTATGGCTACACCTTC
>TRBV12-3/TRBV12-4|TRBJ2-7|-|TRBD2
CASRTGLVNAYEQYF
TGTGCCAGCAGAACGGGACTAGTTAACGCCTACGAGCAGTACTTC
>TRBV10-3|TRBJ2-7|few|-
CAITAGDYEQYF
TGTGCCATCACAGCAGGGGACTACGAGCAGTACTTC
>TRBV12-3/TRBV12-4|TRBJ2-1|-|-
CASSRLTGGGSNEQFF
TGTGCCAGCAGCCGCCTCACAGGGGGAGGGAGTAATGAGCAGTTCTTC
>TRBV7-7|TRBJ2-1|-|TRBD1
CASSPGTGRSGEQFF
TGTGCCAGCAGCCCCGGGACAGGGCGAAGTGGTGAGCAGTTCTTC
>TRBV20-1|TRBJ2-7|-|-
CSARDPRPDYEQYF
TGCAGTGCTAGAGACCCTCGGCCCGACTACGAGCAGTACTTC
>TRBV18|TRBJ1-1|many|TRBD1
CASSRPGQGPNTEAFF
TGTGCCAGCTCACGCCCGGGACAGGGCCCGAACACTGAAGCTTTCTTT
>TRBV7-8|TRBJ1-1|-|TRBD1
CASSPPTGGRGYTEAFF
TGTGCCAGCAGCCCCCCGACAGGGGGAAGGGGGTACACTGAAGCTTTCTTT
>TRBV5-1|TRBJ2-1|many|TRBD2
CASSLASGSSYNEQFF
TGCGCCAGCAGCTTGGCTAGCGGGAGTTCCTACAATGAGCAGTTCTTC
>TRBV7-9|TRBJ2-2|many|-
CASSLRRTENTGELFF
TGTGCCAGCAGCTTACGCCGGACAGAGAACACCGGGGAGCTGTTTTTT
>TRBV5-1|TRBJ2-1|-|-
CASSYQLDSYNEQFF
TGCGCCAGCAGCTATCAACTAGACTCCTACAATGAGCAGTTCTTC
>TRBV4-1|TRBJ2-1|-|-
CASSQEAGNFYNEQFF
TGCGCCAGCAGCCAAGAGGCGGGAAACTTCTACAATGAGCAGTTCTTC
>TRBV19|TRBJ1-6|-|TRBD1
CASIKTGQPNSPLHF
TGTGCCAGTATAAAAACGGGACAGCCTAATTCACCCCTCCACTTT
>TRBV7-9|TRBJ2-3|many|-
CASSPGAADTQYF
TGTGCCAGCAGCCCGGGAGCGGCAGATACGCAGTATTTT
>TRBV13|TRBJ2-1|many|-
CASSPNSGNEQFF
TGTGCCAGCAGCCCAAACTCGGGGAATGAGCAGTTCTTC
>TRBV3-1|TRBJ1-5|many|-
CASSQDVGDPQAQPQHF
TGTGCCAGCAGCCAAGATGTGGGGGACCCTCAGGCTCAGCCCCAGCATTTT
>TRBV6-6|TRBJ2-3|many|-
CASSYLSPGAYSYTQYF
TGTGCCAGCAGTTACTTATCGCCAGGGGCCTACTCATATACGCAGTATTTT
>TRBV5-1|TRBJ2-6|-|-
CASSFEGPGANVLTF
TGCGCCAGCAGCTTCGAGGGCCCTGGGGCCAACGTCCTGACTTTC
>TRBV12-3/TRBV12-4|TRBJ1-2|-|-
CASSVGRVNGYTF
TGTGCCAGCAGCGTGGGCAGGGTGAATGGCTACACCTTC
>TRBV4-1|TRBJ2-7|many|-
CASSQGLYEQYF
TGCGCCAGCAGCCAAGGACTATACGAGCAGTACTTC
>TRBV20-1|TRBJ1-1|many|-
CSADETGRAAFF
TGCAGTGCTGACGAGACCGGCCGGGCGGCTTTCTTT
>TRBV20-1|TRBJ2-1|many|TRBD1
CSATLQGAAYNEQFF
TGCAGTGCGACGTTGCAGGGGGCCGCCTACAATGAGCAGTTCTTC
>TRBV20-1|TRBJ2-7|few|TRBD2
CSASDPGTSGIGEYF
TGCAGTGCTTCTGATCCCGGGACTAGCGGGATAGGGGAGTACTTC
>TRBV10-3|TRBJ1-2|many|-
CAISAPPLGGDGYTF
TGTGCCATCAGTGCCCCGCCATTAGGGGGGGATGGCTACACCTTC
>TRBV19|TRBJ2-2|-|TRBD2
CASSILAGGGTGELFF
TGTGCCAGTAGTATTCTAGCGGGAGGTGGCACCGGGGAGCTGTTTTTT
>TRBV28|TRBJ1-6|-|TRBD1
CASSTRKGTGPSSPLHF
TGTGCCAGCAGTACTCGAAAGGGGACAGGGCCTTCTTCACCCCTCCACTTT
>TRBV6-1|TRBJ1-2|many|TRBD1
CASAPSPDRTYGYTF
TGTGCCAGCGCCCCATCCCCGGACAGGACCTATGGCTACACCTTC
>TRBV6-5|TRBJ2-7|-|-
CASSYFGKPYEQYF
TGTGCCAGCAGTTACTTCGGGAAACCCTACGAGCAGTACTTC
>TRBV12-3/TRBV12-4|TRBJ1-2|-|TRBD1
CVSSPKLQGAKGYTF
TGTGTCAGCAGTCCAAAATTACAGGGGGCGAAGGGCTACACCTTC
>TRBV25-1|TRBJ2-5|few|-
CASSGVGTSERETQYF
TGTGCCAGCAGTGGGGTGGGGACGAGTGAGCGAGAGACCCAGTACTTC
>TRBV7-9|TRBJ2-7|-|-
CASRGGLAYEQYF
TGTGCCAGCAGGGGTGGTTTAGCCTACGAGCAGTACTTC
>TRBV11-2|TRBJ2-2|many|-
CASSSGTIRVGDRELFF
TGTGCCAGCAGCTCCGGAACCATCAGGGTAGGGGACCGGGAGCTGTTTTTT
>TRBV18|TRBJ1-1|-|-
CASSPVEGTLNTEAFF
TGTGCCAGCTCACCAGTGGAAGGGACGTTGAACACTGAAGCTTTCTTT
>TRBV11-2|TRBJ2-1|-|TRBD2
CASSLSPPTSGSYNEQFF
TGTGCCAGCAGCTTAAGTCCCCCGACTAGCGGATCTTACAATGAGCAGTTCTTC
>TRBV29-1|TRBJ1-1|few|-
CSVADRLNTEAFF
TGCAGCGTTGCTGACAGATTGAACACTGAAGCTTTCTTT
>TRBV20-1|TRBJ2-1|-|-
CSASDPQGGMKGEQFF
TGCAGTGCTAGCGACCCTCAGGGGGGGATGAAGGGTGAGCAGTTCTTC
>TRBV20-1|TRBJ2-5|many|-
CSASEVPRRETQYF
TGCAGTGCTAGCGAAGTTCCGCGTCGAGAGACCCAGTACTTC
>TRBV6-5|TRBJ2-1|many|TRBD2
CASSWTSPDYNEQFF
TGTGCCAGCAGTTGGACTAGCCCGGACTACAATGAGCAGTTCTTC
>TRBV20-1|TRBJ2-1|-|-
CSARAPRSGSYNEQFF
TGCAGTGCTAGGGCCCCGAGGAGCGGCTCCTACAATGAGCAGTTCTTC
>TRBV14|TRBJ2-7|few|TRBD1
CASSHSPGQGPYEQYF
TGTGCCAGCAGCCATTCCCCGGGACAGGGTCCCTACGAGCAGTACTTC
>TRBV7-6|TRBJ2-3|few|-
CASSLERTYTQYF
TGTGCCAGCAGCTTAGAAAGAACTTATACGCAGTATTTT
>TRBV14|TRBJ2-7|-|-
CASSPQHVGEQYF
TGTGCCAGCAGCCCGCAACATGTGGGCGAGCAGTACTTC
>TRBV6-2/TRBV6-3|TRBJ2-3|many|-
CASRSQGQDTQYF
TGTGCCAGCAGGAGCCAGGGTCAAGATACGCAGTATTTT
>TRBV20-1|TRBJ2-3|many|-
CSANPFEDSSTDTQYF
TGCAGTGCTAATCCGTTCGAGGATAGCAGCACAGATACGCAGTATTTT
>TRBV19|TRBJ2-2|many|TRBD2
CASSMRGRRTGELFF
TGTGCCAGTAGTATGCGCGGGAGAAGGACCGGGGAGCTGTTTTTT
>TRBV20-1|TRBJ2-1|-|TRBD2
CSPTSGRNNEQFF
TGCAGTCCGACTAGCGGGAGAAACAATGAGCAGTTCTTC
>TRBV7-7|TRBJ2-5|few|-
CASSLGVKTQYF
TGTGCCAGCAGCTTGGGGGTAAAGACCCAGTACTTC
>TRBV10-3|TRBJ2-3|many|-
CAISEPKGGGRGTQYF
TGTGCCATCAGTGAGCCGAAGGGGGGAGGAAGAGGGACGCAGTATTTT
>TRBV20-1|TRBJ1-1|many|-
CSARTDYTEAFF
TGCAGTGCTCGGACAGACTACACTGAAGCTTTCTTT
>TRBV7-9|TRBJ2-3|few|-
CASSPPPDTQYF
TGTGCCAGCAGCCCCCCCCCAGATACGCAGTATTTT